These T cell receptor beta chains were read from a single sample in a study of cytomegalovirus exposure and HLA in healthy donors. Measured with immunoSEQ multiplex PCR; TCRdb has only the in-frame clones, and not every one. The data show tens of thousands of clones, 60% to 80% seen once. The sample taken for sequencing was PBMCs. These receptors all stem from a woman in her forties or fifties in good health and CMV-seropositive. Each CDR3 is given with its conserved first and last residue. D genes are given only for firm matches. Expanded clones are given a class, and other clones once, few, many or no size at all.

j_call | d_call | v_call | clone_size | cdr3_aa | cdr3_nt
TRBJ1-5 | - | TRBV6-1 | - | CASSEGAGRNQPQHF | TGTGCCAGCAGTGAAGGCGCAGGTAGAAATCAGCCCCAGCATTTT
TRBJ2-2 | - | TRBV5-1 | - | CASRADIARTGELFF | TGCGCCAGCAGGGCGGACATTGCAAGGACCGGGGAGCTGTTTTTT
TRBJ1-1 | TRBD1 | TRBV7-8 | - | CASSWRGTDLQAFF | TGTGCCAGCAGCTGGAGAGGGACAGACCTCCAAGCTTTCTTT
TRBJ1-1 | - | TRBV27 | - | CASNTDLLGTEAFF | TGTGCCAGCAATACAGACCTATTAGGTACTGAAGCTTTCTTT
TRBJ2-5 | TRBD2 | TRBV10-1 | - | CASSEGSGRRETQYF | TGCGCCAGCAGTGAAGGGAGCGGGAGGAGGGAGACCCAGTACTTC
TRBJ2-1 | TRBD2 | TRBV5-6 | - | CASSPLAGGPGYNEQFF | TGTGCCAGCAGCCCACTAGCGGGAGGGCCGGGGTACAATGAGCAGTTCTTC
TRBJ2-7 | TRBD2 | TRBV7-2 | - | CASSSRLAGGNEQYF | TGTGCCAGCAGCTCTCGACTAGCGGGAGGCAACGAGCAGTACTTC
TRBJ2-3 | - | TRBV9 | - | CASSVADSLDTQYF | TGTGCCAGCAGCGTAGCCGATAGTTTAGATACGCAGTATTTT
TRBJ1-6 | - | TRBV28 | - | CASSAQPPGGNSPLHF | TGTGCCAGCAGTGCCCAACCCCCGGGAGGGAATTCACCCCTCCACTTT
TRBJ2-7 | TRBD2 | TRBV14 | few | CASSQAEGGLALFSYEQYF | TGTGCCAGCAGCCAAGCGGAAGGGGGACTAGCGCTCTTTTCCTACGAGCAGTACTTC
TRBJ1-2 | - | TRBV6-5 | - | CASSNQASNYGYTF | TGTGCCAGCAGTAACCAAGCCTCTAACTATGGCTACACCTTC
TRBJ2-3 | - | TRBV5-1 | - | CASSRPLGNTDTQYF | TGCGCCAGCAGCCGCCCCCTGGGCAACACAGATACGCAGTATTTT
TRBJ2-1 | TRBD2 | TRBV11-2 | - | CASSLDIGLAGVGEQFF | TGTGCCAGCAGCTTAGATATTGGGCTAGCGGGAGTTGGTGAGCAGTTCTTC
TRBJ2-2 | - | TRBV13 | - | CASSSYTGELFF | TGTGCCAGCAGCTCCTACACCGGGGAGCTGTTTTTT
TRBJ2-7 | - | TRBV7-2 | - | CASSPYYEQYF | TGTGCCAGCAGCCCCTACTACGAGCAGTACTTC
TRBJ1-2 | - | TRBV6-6 | - | CASSYSSQAYGYTF | TGTGCCAGCAGTTACTCGAGTCAGGCCTATGGCTACACCTTC
TRBJ2-1 | TRBD2 | TRBV11-3 | - | CASSLGSGLEQFF | TGTGCCAGCAGCTTAGGTAGCGGGCTTGAGCAGTTCTTC
TRBJ2-7 | - | TRBV19 | - | CASSFTLVYEQYF | TGTGCCAGTAGTTTCACGCTAGTCTACGAGCAGTACTTC
TRBJ1-4 | TRBD1 | TRBV19 | - | CASSDRGTGEKLFF | TGTGCCAGTAGCGATCGGGGGACAGGCGAAAAACTGTTTTTT
TRBJ2-7 | TRBD2 | TRBV28 | - | CASSFLTSGYEQYF | TGTGCCAGCAGTTTCCTGACTAGCGGCTACGAGCAGTACTTC
TRBJ2-2 | - | TRBV25-1 | - | CASSEYGQGTGELFF | TGTGCCAGCAGTGAATATGGCCAGGGCACCGGGGAGCTGTTTTTT
TRBJ2-7 | - | TRBV21-1 | - | CASPKADYEQYF | TGTGCCAGCCCGAAGGCGGATTACGAGCAGTACTTC